This paragraph covers one T cell receptor beta chain sequence. Its specific antigen is unknown. Nothing much larger sits one base from this clone, and base qualities are not available. These data are taken from a study of blood T cells in healthy people across ages (dated by TCRdb to between 2014 and 2017). Regarding the study in general: In model experiments, roughly one uniquely barcoded TCR beta cDNA molecule per two T cells was captured by template switching. The donors were split into four age groups: young (average around 15 years), middle-aged (about 40), aged (62) and long-lived (approximately 80). The study analyzed two additional independent replicas of 1 million unique cDNA reads from the same blood draw for two donors, one aged 18 to 29 and one aged 80 or older. The study measured age-related changes in TCR beta repertoire diversity using deep sequencing normalized with unique cDNA molecular identifiers. To avoid experimental bias, donors of different ages were spread randomly across the sequencing lanes.

The CDR3 holds 14 amino acids from the cysteine to the phenylalanine. CDR3 DNA is the only sequence kept; it has 42 bases, read in frame from the first base. CDR1 and CDR2, looked up from the germline V gene, are SQVTM and ANQGSEA. V is reduced by 8 bases and J by 7 bases, leaving a spacing of 23 bases between them. Study-level results and caveats: Total diversity estimates from one million sequenced T cells were considered lower bounds and underestimates. Because profiling used bulk unsorted PBMCs, naive and antigen-experienced compartments could not be compared conclusively. Observed TCR beta diversity correlated strongly with the percentage of naive T cells measured by flow cytometry. Observed TCR beta diversity per million T cells fell roughly linearly with age, and a significant reduction was already apparent by age roughly 40. Compared with the aged group, the long-lived group had more naive CD4+ T cells, fewer expanded clones and increased TCR diversity, a pattern suggesting age selection. The CMV infection status of donors was not known, potentially confounding age-related changes in expanded clonotypes.

Donors were 40 or so systemically healthy Caucasian individuals from Russia aged roughly 6 to 90 years. Each donor gave roughly 9.5 milliliters of peripheral blood, collected into EDTA-treated Vacutainer tubes. Ficoll-Paque density-gradient centrifugation was used to isolate PBMCs, with at least 7 million obtained per sample. Total RNA, at least 6 micrograms per sample, was extracted from PBMCs with Trizol reagent. The percentages of naive CD45RAhigh/CD27high T cells were determined by flow cytometry on a PBMC aliquot from every donor. Library generation was performed with 5' RACE. The data were produced on an Illumina HiSeq 2500. A second PCR of about 7 to 12 cycles was performed with a sample-barcoded 5' primer and a J-beta primer mix. A unique molecular identifier was introduced onto each TCR beta cDNA molecule by a template-switch 5' adaptor carrying 12 random nucleotides. At least 3 million CDR3-containing paired-end reads were obtained from each sample. First-strand cDNA synthesis was performed from all RNA using the Mint cDNA synthesis kit, with priming by a TRBC-specific oligonucleotide. Following uracil-DNA glycosylase treatment, a first 18-cycle PCR with universal primers M1SS and BC2_uni_R was performed on all cDNA. The authors' pipeline ran thus. For normalization, 1 million high-quality reads were randomly selected from each sample, with every read carrying a distinct molecular identifier. Reads sharing molecular identifiers were discarded rather than binned into consensus sequences. MiTCR, with a Q25 quality threshold and the strictest error-elimination algorithm, was used for CDR3 identification, clonotype clustering and error correction. A nonparametric unseen species model with Euler transformation was used to estimate a lower bound on total TCR beta diversity. Through fastp at Q25 and MiXCR, TCRdb rebuilt clones from the public reads, retaining in-frame beta chains. Rows are unified per CDR3 protein, each entry keeping the most common DNA and genes. These V and J calls derive from TCRdb rather than the authors' analysis. The sample yields around 600,000 distinct CDR3 sequences; roughly 48% were counted once. The ten top clones hold about 22% of the sample.

Sequencing was carried out using blood. The receptor chain draws on TRBV29-1 and TRBJ1-2; confidence is insufficient to name the D gene. The clonotype was recovered from an older man in good health. The DNA sequence is given as TGCAGCTCTTTTAGCGGGGTGGGTCTAGGTGGCTACACCTTC. Translated, it reads CSSFSGVGLGGYTF.